What follows describes a single TCR beta chain. The junction departs from the called germline gene at one end, perhaps through a read error. Measured with immunoSEQ multiplex PCR; TCRdb has only the in-frame clones, and not every one. This table holds about 150,000 clones, roughly nine tenths found once. The sample belongs to a study of blood T cell repertoires in COVID-19. Study as a whole: Spain, Italy and the United States supplied samples that represented acute and convalescent COVID-19. PBMCs, B-cell-depleted T cells, or T cells provided the cDNA or gDNA that made up the material.

CDR3 size: 16 residues. Germline values: CDR1 SEHNR, CDR2 FQNEAQ (reference sequence). V is TRBV7-9 and J is TRBJ1-4; the D gene is possibly TRBD1 (6 bases). Material for sequencing was peripheral blood. The TCR comes from a man aged 18-30 years with COVID-19, enrolled during active disease. In DNA form, the CDR3 reads TGTGCCAGCAGCGCGGGTTTCAGGGGAACTAATGAAAAACTGCTTTTT. Protein sequence: CASSAGFRGTNEKLLF.